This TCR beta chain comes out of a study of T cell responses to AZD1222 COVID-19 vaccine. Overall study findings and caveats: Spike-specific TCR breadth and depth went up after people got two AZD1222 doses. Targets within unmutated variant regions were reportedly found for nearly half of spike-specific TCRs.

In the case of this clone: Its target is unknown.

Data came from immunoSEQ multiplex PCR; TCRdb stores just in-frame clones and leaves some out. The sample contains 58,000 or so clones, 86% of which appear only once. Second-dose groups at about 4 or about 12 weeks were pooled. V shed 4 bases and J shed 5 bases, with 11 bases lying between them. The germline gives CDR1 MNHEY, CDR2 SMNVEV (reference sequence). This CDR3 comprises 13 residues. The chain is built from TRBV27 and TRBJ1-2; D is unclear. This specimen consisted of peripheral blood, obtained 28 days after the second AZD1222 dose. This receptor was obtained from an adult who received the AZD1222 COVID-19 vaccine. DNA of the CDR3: TGTGCCAGCAGTTCCCACCCGCATTATGGCTACACCTTC. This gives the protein CASSSHPHYGYTF.